A selection of T cell receptor beta chains follows, all from one sample in a study of neoadjuvant nivolumab and ipilimumab in lung cancer. The repertoire was sequenced with immunoSEQ multiplex PCR; TCRdb's copy has only in-frame clones and lacks some. The data contain about 1,900 clones, approximately 84% of them singletons. Specimen: tumor tissue, collected before neoadjuvant nivolumab, alone or with ipilimumab. The receptors shown here come from an adult with non-small cell lung cancer. Each CDR3 is given with its conserved first and last residue. D genes are given only for firm matches. Clone size is shown for a subset of rows, as once, few, many or a class of expanded clone.

TRBD1,NA,TRBV11-1,TRBJ1-1,13,TGTGCCAGCGCCAGGGGGCTGAACACTGAAGCTTTCTTT,CASARGLNTEAFF
NA,NA,TRBV27,TRBJ2-7,14,TGTGCCAGCAGCCCAAGGGAGGGGGCAAACGAGCAGTACTTC,CASSPREGANEQYF
NA,NA,TRBV20-1,TRBJ1-2,11,TGCAGTGCTCCGACATACTATGGCTACACCTTC,CSAPTYYGYTF
NA,NA,TRBV27,TRBJ1-5,13,TGTGCCAGCAGTTTAGCCAGGGACCAGCCCCAGCATTTT,CASSLARDQPQHF
NA,few,TRBV5-1,TRBJ1-2,11,TGCGCCAGCACCGGAACCGGGGGCTACACCTTC,CASTGTGGYTF
TRBD2,NA,TRBV5-1,TRBJ2-5,16,TGCGCCAGCAGCCAGGGACTAGCGGGGGAACAAGAGACCCAGTACTTC,CASSQGLAGEQETQYF
NA,few,TRBV6-4,TRBJ2-3,13,TGTGCCAGCAGTGACAAGGCAGAAGATACGCAGTATTTT,CASSDKAEDTQYF
NA,NA,TRBV5-1,TRBJ2-5,16,TGCGCCAGCAGCTTGGCGAGAGCGGCACCGCAAGAGACCCAGTACTTC,CASSLARAAPQETQYF
NA,NA,TRBV7-6,TRBJ2-5,15,TGTGCCAGCAGCTTTAATCCGACGGGGTGGGAGACCCAGTACTTC,CASSFNPTGWETQYF
NA,NA,TRBV7-2,TRBJ2-7,15,TGTGCCAGCAGCGAAGCCGTAGGGCTCACCTACGAGCAGTACTTC,CASSEAVGLTYEQYF
TRBD1,NA,TRBV19,TRBJ2-2,18,TGTGCCAGTAGTGGCCTTAGGACAGGGGAAGGGAGGACCGGGGAGCTGTTTTTT,CASSGLRTGEGRTGELFF
NA,NA,TRBV20-1,TRBJ2-7,10,TGCAGTGCTAGGGGGGCCGGGGACACCTTC,CSARGAGDTF
NA,NA,TRBV6-4,TRBJ1-1,16,TGTGCCAGCAGTGAGAGTAACCTAGGCGGCAGCGAAGAAGCTTTCTTT,CASSESNLGGSEEAFF
TRBD2,NA,TRBV4-3,TRBJ2-5,16,TGCGCCAGCAGCCAAGATCTCACTAGCGGGACGGAGACCCAGTACTTC,CASSQDLTSGTETQYF
TRBD1,once,TRBV5-4,TRBJ2-3,18,TGTGCCAGCAGCTTGGTTGGTGCCGGGACAGGGGGCGCAAATACGCAGTATTTT,CASSLVGAGTGGANTQYF
NA,NA,TRBV7-9,TRBJ1-2,13,TGTGCCAGCAGCTTAGACCTGCGGGGGGCGATCACCTTC,CASSLDLRGAITF
TRBD1,NA,TRBV6-4,TRBJ2-3,15,TGTGCCAGCAGTGGGACAGGGGGTAGCACAGATACGCAGTATTTT,CASSGTGGSTDTQYF
TRBD2,once,TRBV4-1,TRBJ2-3,17,TGCGCCAGCAGCCCAGGACTAGCGGGAGGGGGCACAGATACGCAGTATTTT,CASSPGLAGGGTDTQYF
NA,NA,TRBV29-1,TRBJ2-6,13,TGCAGCGCTAACAGCCCTGGGGCCAACGTCCTGACTTTC,CSANSPGANVLTF
NA,NA,TRBV28,TRBJ1-5,13,TGTGCCACCCGATGGGGGTACAATCAGCCCCAGCATTTT,CATRWGYNQPQHF
NA,NA,TRBV18,TRBJ2-7,16,TGTGCCAGCTCACCAATCGAGCCCGGTGGGAACGGCGAGCAGTACTTC,CASSPIEPGGNGEQYF
NA,NA,TRBV5-4,TRBJ2-7,15,TGTGCCAGCAGCTTAGGGAGATTTACTACATACGAGCAGTACTTC,CASSLGRFTTYEQYF
NA,NA,TRBV30,TRBJ2-2,15,TGTGCCTGGAGTGTACAGGAGTTAAACACCGGGGAGCTGTTTTTT,CAWSVQELNTGELFF
NA,NA,TRBV11-3,TRBJ1-1,13,TGTGCCAGCAGCTCCGGCCGGTACACTGAAGCTTTCTTT,CASSSGRYTEAFF
NA,NA,TRBV4-1,TRBJ2-5,16,TGCGCCAGCAGCCAAGACCTTGGACAGTTTTTAGAGACCCAGTACTTC,CASSQDLGQFLETQYF
TRBD2,NA,TRBV28,TRBJ2-7,17,TGTGCCAGCAGTTTATGGGGGCTAGCGGGAGATACTTACGAGCAGTACTTC,CASSLWGLAGDTYEQYF
NA,NA,TRBV2,TRBJ1-3,15,TGTGCCAGCAGTGATCCGGGGGGACGCCGTAACACCATATATTTT,CASSDPGGRRNTIYF
NA,NA,TRBV9,TRBJ1-1,17,TGTGCCAGCAGCGTAGTAGGACCCGGGAAACGGGACACTGAAGCTTTCTTT,CASSVVGPGKRDTEAFF
TRBD2,few,TRBV5-4,TRBJ2-2,17,TGTGCCAGCAGGTCGGGACTAGCGGGAGGGAACACCGGGGAGCTGTTTTTT,CASRSGLAGGNTGELFF
TRBD1,NA,TRBV19,TRBJ2-3,16,TGTGCCAGTAGTACCCTACCGGGACAGGGCGCAGATACGCAGTATTTT,CASSTLPGQGADTQYF
NA,NA,TRBV28,TRBJ1-5,14,TGTGCCAGCAGTCCCAACGGGGGCAATCAGCCCCAGCATTTT,CASSPNGGNQPQHF
TRBD2,NA,TRBV5-1,TRBJ2-2,14,TGCGCCAGCAGCTTCTTAGCGGGACCCGGGGAGCTGTTTTTT,CASSFLAGPGELFF
NA,NA,TRBV10-3,TRBJ2-7,12,TGTGCCATCATTACACAGGGAGGCGAGCAGTACTTC,CAIITQGGEQYF
NA,few,TRBV6-1,TRBJ1-5,16,TGTGCCAGCAGTGTTACCCCCATTTTACGGGATCAGCCCCAGCATTTT,CASSVTPILRDQPQHF
TRBD2,NA,TRBV5-1,TRBJ2-7,17,TGCGCCAGCAGCTCCTTAGCGGTAGCTCGGGGGGCCTACGAGCAGTACTTC,CASSSLAVARGAYEQYF
TRBD2,NA,TRBV30,TRBJ2-1,15,TGTGCCTGGACCTTACTAGCGGGAGACTACAATGAGCAGTTCTTC,CAWTLLAGDYNEQFF
NA,NA,TRBV5-5,TRBJ2-7,13,TGTGCCAGCAGCTTCGGGCCAGCCTACGAGCAGTACTTC,CASSFGPAYEQYF
TRBD2,once,TRBV4-3,TRBJ2-2,19,TGCGCCAGCAGCCAAAATCTGGTCGGGAGGACCGGGGGAACCGGGGAGCTGTTTTTT,CASSQNLVGRTGGTGELFF
NA,NA,TRBV19,TRBJ2-3,13,TGTGCCGCTTCACGGGCTGGCACAGATACGCAGTATTTT,CAASRAGTDTQYF
TRBD1,NA,TRBV5-5,TRBJ2-7,18,TGTGCCAGCAGCTTGTTCCCCCCGGACAGGGGATCCTCCTACGAGCAGTACTTC,CASSLFPPDRGSSYEQYF
TRBD1,NA,TRBV28,TRBJ1-2,14,TGTGCCAGCAGCCCTAGGTGGGACAGCTATGGCTACACCTTC,CASSPRWDSYGYTF
NA,NA,TRBV14,TRBJ2-1,17,TGTGCCAGCAGCCAGGTACTAGCTATCGGCCCCTACAATGAGCAGTTCTTC,CASSQVLAIGPYNEQFF
TRBD1,NA,TRBV6-5,TRBJ2-7,14,TGTGCCAGCAGGACCCCCGGGACAGGGGACGAGCAGTACTTC,CASRTPGTGDEQYF
NA,NA,TRBV7-2,TRBJ1-1,13,TGTGCCAGCAGCTCGGACCGTAACACTGAAGCTTTCTTT,CASSSDRNTEAFF
NA,few,TRBV2,TRBJ2-1,13,TGTGCCACCGCGGCGTGGCGGAACAATGAGCAGTTCTTC,CATAAWRNNEQFF
NA,NA,TRBV6-1,TRBJ2-5,15,TGTGCCAGCAGTGAATTAGAAGGAGGTCAAGAGACCCAGTACTTC,CASSELEGGQETQYF
TRBD2,NA,TRBV6-4,TRBJ2-1,16,TGTGCCAGCAGTGACTCGAGTTTAGCGGGAGAGGGCGAGCAGTTCTTC,CASSDSSLAGEGEQFF
TRBD2,NA,TRBV5-1,TRBJ2-2,16,TGCGCCAGCAGCTTGGGGCTAGCGGGTACCACCGGGGAGCTGTTTTTT,CASSLGLAGTTGELFF
TRBD1,NA,TRBV6-1,TRBJ2-7,15,TGTGCCAGCCGAACGGGGACAGGGGGGAAAGCGGAGCAGTACTTC,CASRTGTGGKAEQYF
NA,NA,TRBV5-1,TRBJ2-3,14,TGCGCCAGCAGCTTCGTGGGAGCCTCAGATACGCAGTATTTT,CASSFVGASDTQYF
TRBD2,NA,TRBV5-6,TRBJ2-7,14,TGTGCCAGCAGCTCACTAGCGAACTCCTACGAGCAGTACTTC,CASSSLANSYEQYF
NA,NA,TRBV30,TRBJ1-5,15,TGTGCCTGGAGTCTGGGAGTCCGAGGGAGTCAGCTCCAGCATTTT,CAWSLGVRGSQLQHF
TRBD2,NA,TRBV19,TRBJ2-3,14,TGTGCCAGTACTACTAGCGGGGGGGCAGATACGCAGTATTTT,CASTTSGGADTQYF
TRBD1,few,TRBV14,TRBJ2-3,16,TGTGCCAGCAGCCAAGCGGGACAGGGGAGGAAGGATACGCAGTATTTT,CASSQAGQGRKDTQYF
NA,NA,TRBV6-4,TRBJ2-6,14,TGTGCCAGCAGTGACAACTCTGGGGCCAACGTCCTGACTTTC,CASSDNSGANVLTF
NA,few,TRBV5-6,TRBJ1-5,13,TGTGCCAGCAGCTGGGACCCCGGGGGACCCCAGCATTTT,CASSWDPGGPQHF
TRBD2,NA,TRBV4-2,TRBJ2-3,16,TGTGCCAGCAGCCAAGTGGATAGCGGGAGCCCAGATACGCAGTATTTT,CASSQVDSGSPDTQYF
TRBD2,NA,TRBV7-2,TRBJ2-7,16,TGTGCCAGCAGCACCCGAAGGGCGGGAGGGCGGTACGAGCAGTACTTC,CASSTRRAGGRYEQYF
NA,NA,TRBV27,TRBJ2-5,15,TGTGCCAGCAGTTTAGGAGGGGGGAACCAAGAGACCCAGTACTTC,CASSLGGGNQETQYF
NA,NA,TRBV10-3,TRBJ2-5,14,TGTGCCATCAGTGAAGGCAGAGGGGCAGAGACCCAGTACTTC,CAISEGRGAETQYF